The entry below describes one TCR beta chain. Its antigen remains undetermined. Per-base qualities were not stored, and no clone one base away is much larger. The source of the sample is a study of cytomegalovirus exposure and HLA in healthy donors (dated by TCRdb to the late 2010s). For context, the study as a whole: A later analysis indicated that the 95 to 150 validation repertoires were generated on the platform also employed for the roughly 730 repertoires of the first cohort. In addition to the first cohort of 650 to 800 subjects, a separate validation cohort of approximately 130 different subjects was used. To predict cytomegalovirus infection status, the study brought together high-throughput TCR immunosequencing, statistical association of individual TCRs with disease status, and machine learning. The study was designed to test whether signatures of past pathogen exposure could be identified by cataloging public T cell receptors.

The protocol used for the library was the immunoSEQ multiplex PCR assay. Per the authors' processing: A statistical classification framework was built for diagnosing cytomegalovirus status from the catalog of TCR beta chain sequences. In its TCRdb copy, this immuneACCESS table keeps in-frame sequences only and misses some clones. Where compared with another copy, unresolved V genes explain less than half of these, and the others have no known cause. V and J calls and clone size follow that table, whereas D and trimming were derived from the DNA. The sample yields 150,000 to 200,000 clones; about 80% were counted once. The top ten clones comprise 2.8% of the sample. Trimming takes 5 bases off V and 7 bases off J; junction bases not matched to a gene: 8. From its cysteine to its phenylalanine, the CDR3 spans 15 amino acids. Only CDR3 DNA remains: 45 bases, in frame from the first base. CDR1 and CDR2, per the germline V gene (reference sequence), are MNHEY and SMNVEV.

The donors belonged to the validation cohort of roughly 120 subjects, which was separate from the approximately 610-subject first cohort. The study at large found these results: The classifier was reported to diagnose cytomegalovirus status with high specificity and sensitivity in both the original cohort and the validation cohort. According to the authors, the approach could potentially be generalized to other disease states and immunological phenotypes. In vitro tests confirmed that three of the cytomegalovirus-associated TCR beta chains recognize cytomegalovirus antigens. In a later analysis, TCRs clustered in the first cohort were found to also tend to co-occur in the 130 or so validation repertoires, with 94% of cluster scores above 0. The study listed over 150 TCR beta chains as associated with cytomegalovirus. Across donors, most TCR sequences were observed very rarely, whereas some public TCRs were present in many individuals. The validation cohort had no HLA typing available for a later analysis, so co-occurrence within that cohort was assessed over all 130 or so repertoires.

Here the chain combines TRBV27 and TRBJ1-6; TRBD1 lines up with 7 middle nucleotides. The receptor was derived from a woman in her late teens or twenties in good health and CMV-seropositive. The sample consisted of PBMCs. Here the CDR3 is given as CASSAGQTINSPLHF. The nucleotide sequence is TGTGCCAGCAGTGCGGGACAGACCATCAATTCACCCCTCCACTTT.